This section outlines one T cell receptor beta chain sequence together with its context. The source of the sample is a study of blood T cell repertoires in COVID-19. Study-level background: COVID-19 samples from acute and convalescent phases originated in the United States, Italy and Spain.

The CDR3 is 17 amino acids. Per the germline V gene, CDR1 is LNHNV and CDR2 is YYDKDF (reference sequence). V lost 3 bases to trimming and J lost 3 bases; unmatched junction nucleotides: 10. Cohort allocation depended upon clinical history that participants reported. What the recovered Cohort 3 donors had was two negative PCRs, clearance, or symptom resolution. Source study methods: Amplification of reference gene primers provided the estimated nucleated cell counts. The table came from immunoSEQ multiplex PCR; TCRdb's copy has only in-frame clones and leaves some out. For V, J and clone size, that table is used; D and trimming come from the DNA. The sample has fewer than 400,000 clones, around 90% seen once; the top ten hold over 4.5%.

This TCR was sampled from a man aged 30-40 years who had recovered from COVID-19. The J gene is TRBJ2-2, the V gene TRBV15; TRBD2 matches 7 bases. The material sequenced was PBMCs or T cells enriched from blood (not recorded which). CDR3 nucleotide sequence: TGTGCCACCAGCAGGCACGAGGCGGGGGTGGACACCGGGGAGCTGTTTTTT. Translated, it gives CATSRHEAGVDTGELFF. Supplemented by reference TRBV15 and TRBJ2-2, the full variable domain reads DAMVIQNPRYQVTQFGKPVTLSCSQTLNHNVMYWYQQKSSQAPKLLFHYYDKDFNNEADTPDNFQSRRPNTSFCFLDIRSPGLGDTAMYLCATSRHEAGVDTGELFFGEGSRLTVL.